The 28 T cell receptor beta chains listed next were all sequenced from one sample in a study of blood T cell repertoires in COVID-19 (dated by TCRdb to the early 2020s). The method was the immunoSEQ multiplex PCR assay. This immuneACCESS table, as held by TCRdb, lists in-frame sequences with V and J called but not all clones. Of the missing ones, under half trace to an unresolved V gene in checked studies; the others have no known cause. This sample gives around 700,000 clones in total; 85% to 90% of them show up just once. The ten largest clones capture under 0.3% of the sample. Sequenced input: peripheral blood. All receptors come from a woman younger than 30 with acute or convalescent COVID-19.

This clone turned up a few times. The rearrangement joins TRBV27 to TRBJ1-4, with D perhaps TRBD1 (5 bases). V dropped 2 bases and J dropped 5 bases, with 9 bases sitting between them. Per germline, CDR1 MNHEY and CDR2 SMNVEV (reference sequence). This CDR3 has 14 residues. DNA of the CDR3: TGTGCCAGCAGTTTAAGGGGTGGGAATGAAAAACTGTTTTTT. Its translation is CASSLRGGNEKLFF.

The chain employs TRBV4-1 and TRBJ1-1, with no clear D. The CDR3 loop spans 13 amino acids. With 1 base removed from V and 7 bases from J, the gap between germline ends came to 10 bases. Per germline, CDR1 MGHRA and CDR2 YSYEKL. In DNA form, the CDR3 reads TGCGCCAGCAGCCAAGCCGCTGGGCATGAAGCTTTCTTT. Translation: CASSQAAGHEAFF.

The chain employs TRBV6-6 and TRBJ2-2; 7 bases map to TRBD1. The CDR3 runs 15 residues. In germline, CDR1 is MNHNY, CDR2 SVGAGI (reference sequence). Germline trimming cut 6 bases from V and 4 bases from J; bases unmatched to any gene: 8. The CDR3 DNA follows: TGTGCCAGCAGACCCCGACAGGGTCTCACCGGGGAGCTGTTTTTT. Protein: CASRPRQGLTGELFF.

Here the CDR3 reads CSVEPMEGRVETQYF. CDR3 DNA sequence: TGCAGCGTTGAACCTATGGAGGGCAGGGTAGAGACCCAGTACTTC. This chain uses TRBV29-1 with TRBJ2-5, with a possible D match to TRBD2 (6 bases). Per the germline V gene, CDR1 is SQVTM and CDR2 is ANQGSEA. V was shortened by 2 bases and J by 4 bases, with 17 bases between the two germline ends. The CDR3 consists of 15 residues.

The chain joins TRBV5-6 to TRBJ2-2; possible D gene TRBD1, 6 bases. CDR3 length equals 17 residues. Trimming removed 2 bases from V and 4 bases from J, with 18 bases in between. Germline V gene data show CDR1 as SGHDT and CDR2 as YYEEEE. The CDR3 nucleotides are TGTGCCAGCAGCTTCAAAATGACAGGACCGGTCACCGGGGAGCTGTTTTTT. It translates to CASSFKMTGPVTGELFF. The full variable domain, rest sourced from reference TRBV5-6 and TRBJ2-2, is DAGVTQSPTHLIKTRGQQVTLRCSPKSGHDTVSWYQQALGQGPQFIFQYYEEEERQRGNFPDRFSGHQFPNYSSELNVNALLLGDSALYLCASSFKMTGPVTGELFFGEGSRLTVL.

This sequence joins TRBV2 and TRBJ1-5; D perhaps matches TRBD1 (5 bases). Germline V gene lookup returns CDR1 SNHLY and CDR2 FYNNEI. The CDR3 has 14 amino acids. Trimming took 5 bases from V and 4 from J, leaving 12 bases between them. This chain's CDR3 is CASSQRQTNQPQHF. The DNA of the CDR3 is TGTGCCAGCAGTCAAAGACAGACAAATCAGCCCCAGCATTTT.

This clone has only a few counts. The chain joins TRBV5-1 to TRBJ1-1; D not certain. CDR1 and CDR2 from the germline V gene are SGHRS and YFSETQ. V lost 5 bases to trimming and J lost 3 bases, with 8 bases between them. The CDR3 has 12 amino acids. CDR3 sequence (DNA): TGCGCCAGCAGTTGGGGAGACACTGAAGCTTTCTTT. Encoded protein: CASSWGDTEAFF.

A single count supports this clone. CDR3: CASSVLSAGYGYTF. The CDR3 nucleotides read TGTGCCAGCAGCGTGCTTAGTGCGGGATATGGCTACACCTTC. This chain links TRBV9 with TRBJ1-2; D call uncertain. The ends were cut back, 2 bases at V and 5 bases at J, with 13 bases in the middle. The CDR3 loop spans 14 amino acids. Germline V gene sequence: CDR1 SGDLS, CDR2 YYNGEE.

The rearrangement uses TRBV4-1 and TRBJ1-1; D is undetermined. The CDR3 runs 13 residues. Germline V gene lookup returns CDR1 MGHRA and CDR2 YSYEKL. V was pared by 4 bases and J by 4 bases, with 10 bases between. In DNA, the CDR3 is TGCGCCAGCAGCCCGACACGTCCCACTGAAGCTTTCTTT. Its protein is CASSPTRPTEAFF.

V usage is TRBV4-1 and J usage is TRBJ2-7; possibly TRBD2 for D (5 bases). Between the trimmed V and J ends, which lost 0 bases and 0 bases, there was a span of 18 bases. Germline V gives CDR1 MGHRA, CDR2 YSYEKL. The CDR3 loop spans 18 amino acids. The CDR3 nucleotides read TGCGCCAGCAGCCAAGAGAGGGTGACTACCCAAAGCTCCTACGAGCAGTACTTC. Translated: CASSQERVTTQSSYEQYF.

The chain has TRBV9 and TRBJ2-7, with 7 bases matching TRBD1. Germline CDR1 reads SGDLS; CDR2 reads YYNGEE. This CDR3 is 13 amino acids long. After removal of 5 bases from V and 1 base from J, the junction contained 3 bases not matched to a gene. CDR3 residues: CASSRDRSYEQYF. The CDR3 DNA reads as TGTGCCAGCAGTCGGGACAGATCCTACGAGCAGTACTTC.

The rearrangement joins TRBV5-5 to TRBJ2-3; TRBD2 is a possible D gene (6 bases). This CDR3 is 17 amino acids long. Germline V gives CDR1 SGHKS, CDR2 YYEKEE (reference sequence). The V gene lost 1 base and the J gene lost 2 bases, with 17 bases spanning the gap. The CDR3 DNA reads TGTGCCAGCAGCTTGCGGCCTCAAGCGGGTTACACAGATACGCAGTATTTT. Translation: CASSLRPQAGYTDTQYF.

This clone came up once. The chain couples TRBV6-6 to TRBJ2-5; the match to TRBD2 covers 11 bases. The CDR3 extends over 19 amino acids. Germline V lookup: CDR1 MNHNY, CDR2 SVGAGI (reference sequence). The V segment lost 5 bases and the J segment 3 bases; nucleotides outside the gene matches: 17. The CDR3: CASSLDLAGGAGIEETQYF. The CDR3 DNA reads TGTGCCAGCAGTCTCGACTTAGCGGGAGGGGCAGGGATCGAAGAGACCCAGTACTTC.

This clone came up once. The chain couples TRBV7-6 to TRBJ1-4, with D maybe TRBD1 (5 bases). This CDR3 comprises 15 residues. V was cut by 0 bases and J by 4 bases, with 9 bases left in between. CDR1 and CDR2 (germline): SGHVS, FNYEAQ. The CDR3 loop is CASSLAGARNEKLFF. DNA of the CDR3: TGTGCCAGCAGCTTAGCAGGGGCCCGTAATGAAAAACTGTTTTTT.

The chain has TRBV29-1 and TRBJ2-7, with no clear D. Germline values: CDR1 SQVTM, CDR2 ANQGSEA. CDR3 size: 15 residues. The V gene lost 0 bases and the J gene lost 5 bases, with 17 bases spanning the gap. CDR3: CSVEDIGEITNEQYF. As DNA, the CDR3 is TGCAGCGTTGAAGATATCGGAGAAATAACTAACGAGCAGTACTTC.

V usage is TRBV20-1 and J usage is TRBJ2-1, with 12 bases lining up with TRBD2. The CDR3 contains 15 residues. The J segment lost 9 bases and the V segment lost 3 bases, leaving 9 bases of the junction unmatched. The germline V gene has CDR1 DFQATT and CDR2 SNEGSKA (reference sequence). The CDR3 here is CSASITSGGRSEQFF. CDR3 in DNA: TGCAGTGCTAGTATTACTAGCGGGGGGCGCAGTGAGCAGTTCTTC.

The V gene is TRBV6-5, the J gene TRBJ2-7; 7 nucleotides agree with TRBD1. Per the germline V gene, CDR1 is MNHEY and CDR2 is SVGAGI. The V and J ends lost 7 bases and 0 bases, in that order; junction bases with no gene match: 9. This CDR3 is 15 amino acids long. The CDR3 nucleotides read TGTGCCAGCAACTGGGGACAGTCGAGCTCCTACGAGCAGTACTTC. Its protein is CASNWGQSSSYEQYF.

DNA for the CDR3: TGTGCCAGCTTTCTCTACAATGAGCAGTTCTTC. This translates into CASFLYNEQFF. The rearrangement joins TRBV12-3 or TRBV12-4 to TRBJ2-1; D ambiguous. V shed 8 bases and J shed 3 bases, with 5 bases lying between them. The CDR3 length is 11 residues.

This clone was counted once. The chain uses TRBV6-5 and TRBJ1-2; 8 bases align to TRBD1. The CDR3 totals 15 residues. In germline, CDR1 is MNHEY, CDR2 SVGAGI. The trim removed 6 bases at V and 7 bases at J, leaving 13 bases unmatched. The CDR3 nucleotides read TGTGCCAGCAGGGACAGGGAGGTAGATTTAGGTGGCTACACCTTC. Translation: CASRDREVDLGGYTF.

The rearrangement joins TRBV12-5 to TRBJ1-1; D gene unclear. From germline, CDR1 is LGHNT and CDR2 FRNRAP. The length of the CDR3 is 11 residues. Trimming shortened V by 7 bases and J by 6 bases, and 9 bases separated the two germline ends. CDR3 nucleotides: TGTGCTAGTGCCGGAGCGGCTGAAGCTTTCTTT. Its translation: CASAGAAEAFF.

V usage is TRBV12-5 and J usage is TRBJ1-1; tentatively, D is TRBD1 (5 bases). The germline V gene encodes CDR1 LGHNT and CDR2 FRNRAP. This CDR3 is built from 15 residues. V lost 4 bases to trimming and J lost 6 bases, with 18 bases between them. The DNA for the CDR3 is TGTGCTAGTGGTTCAGGACCTCAGGGCAGGGCTGAAGCTTTCTTT. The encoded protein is CASGSGPQGRAEAFF. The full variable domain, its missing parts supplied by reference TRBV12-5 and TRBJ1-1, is DARVTQTPRHKVTEMGQEVTMRCQPILGHNTVFWYRQTMMQGLELLAYFRNRAPLDDSGMPKDRFSAEMPDATLATLKIQPSEPRDSAVYFCASGSGPQGRAEAFFGQGTRLTVV.

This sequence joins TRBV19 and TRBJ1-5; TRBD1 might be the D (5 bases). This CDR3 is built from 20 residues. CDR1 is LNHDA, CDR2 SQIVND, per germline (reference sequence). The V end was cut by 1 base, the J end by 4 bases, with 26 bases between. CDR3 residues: CASSIAGTRGDPGQNQPQHF. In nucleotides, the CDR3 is TGTGCCAGTAGTATAGCTGGAACTCGGGGGGATCCCGGCCAAAATCAGCCCCAGCATTTT.

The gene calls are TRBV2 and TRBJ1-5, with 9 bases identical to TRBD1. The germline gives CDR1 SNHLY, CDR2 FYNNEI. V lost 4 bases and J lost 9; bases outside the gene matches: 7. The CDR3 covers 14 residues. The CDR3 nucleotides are TGTGCCAGCAGTGTAAGGACAGGGGTCTCGCCCCAGCATTTT. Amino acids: CASSVRTGVSPQHF. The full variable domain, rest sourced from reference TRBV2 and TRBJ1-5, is EPEVTQTPSHQVTQMGQEVILRCVPISNHLYFYWYRQILGQKVEFLVSFYNNEISEKSEIFDDQFSVERPDGSNFTLKIRSTKLEDSAMYFCASSVRTGVSPQHFGDGTRLSIL.

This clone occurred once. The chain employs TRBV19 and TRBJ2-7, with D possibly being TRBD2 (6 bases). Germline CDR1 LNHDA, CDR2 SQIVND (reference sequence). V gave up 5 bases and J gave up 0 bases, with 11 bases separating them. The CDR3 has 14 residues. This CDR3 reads CASSAGTPSYEQYF. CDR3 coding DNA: TGTGCCAGTAGTGCCGGGACTCCCTCCTACGAGCAGTACTTC.

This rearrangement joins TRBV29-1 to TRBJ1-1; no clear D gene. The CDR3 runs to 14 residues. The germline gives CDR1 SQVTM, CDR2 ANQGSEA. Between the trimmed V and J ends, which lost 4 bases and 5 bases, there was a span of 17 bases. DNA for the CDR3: TGCAGCGTTGGTGGGGAACCGGGAGGGACTGAAGCTTTCTTT. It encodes CSVGGEPGGTEAFF. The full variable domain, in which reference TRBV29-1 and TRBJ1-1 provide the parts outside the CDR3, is SAVISQKPSRDICQRGTSLTIQCQVDSQVTMMFWYRQQPGQSLTLIATANQGSEATYESGFVIDKFPISRPNLTFSTLTVSNMSPEDSSIYLCSVGGEPGGTEAFFGQGTRLTVV.

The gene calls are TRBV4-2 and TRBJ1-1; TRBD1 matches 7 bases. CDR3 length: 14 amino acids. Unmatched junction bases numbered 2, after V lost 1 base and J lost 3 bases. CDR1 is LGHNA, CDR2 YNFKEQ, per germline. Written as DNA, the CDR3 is TGTGCCAGCAGCCAAGGACAGGGCTACACTGAAGCTTTCTTT. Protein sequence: CASSQGQGYTEAFF.

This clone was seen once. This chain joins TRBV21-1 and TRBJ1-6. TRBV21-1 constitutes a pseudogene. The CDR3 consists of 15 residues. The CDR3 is CASCHRVGRNSPLHF. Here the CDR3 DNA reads TGTGCCAGCTGCCACCGGGTCGGGAGGAATTCACCCCTCCACTTT.

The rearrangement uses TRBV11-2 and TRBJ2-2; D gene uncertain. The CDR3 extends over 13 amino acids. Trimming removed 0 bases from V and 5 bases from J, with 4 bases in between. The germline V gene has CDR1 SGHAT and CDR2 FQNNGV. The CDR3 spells CASSLDRTGELFF. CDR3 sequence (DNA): TGTGCCAGCAGCTTAGATCGGACCGGGGAGCTGTTTTTT.